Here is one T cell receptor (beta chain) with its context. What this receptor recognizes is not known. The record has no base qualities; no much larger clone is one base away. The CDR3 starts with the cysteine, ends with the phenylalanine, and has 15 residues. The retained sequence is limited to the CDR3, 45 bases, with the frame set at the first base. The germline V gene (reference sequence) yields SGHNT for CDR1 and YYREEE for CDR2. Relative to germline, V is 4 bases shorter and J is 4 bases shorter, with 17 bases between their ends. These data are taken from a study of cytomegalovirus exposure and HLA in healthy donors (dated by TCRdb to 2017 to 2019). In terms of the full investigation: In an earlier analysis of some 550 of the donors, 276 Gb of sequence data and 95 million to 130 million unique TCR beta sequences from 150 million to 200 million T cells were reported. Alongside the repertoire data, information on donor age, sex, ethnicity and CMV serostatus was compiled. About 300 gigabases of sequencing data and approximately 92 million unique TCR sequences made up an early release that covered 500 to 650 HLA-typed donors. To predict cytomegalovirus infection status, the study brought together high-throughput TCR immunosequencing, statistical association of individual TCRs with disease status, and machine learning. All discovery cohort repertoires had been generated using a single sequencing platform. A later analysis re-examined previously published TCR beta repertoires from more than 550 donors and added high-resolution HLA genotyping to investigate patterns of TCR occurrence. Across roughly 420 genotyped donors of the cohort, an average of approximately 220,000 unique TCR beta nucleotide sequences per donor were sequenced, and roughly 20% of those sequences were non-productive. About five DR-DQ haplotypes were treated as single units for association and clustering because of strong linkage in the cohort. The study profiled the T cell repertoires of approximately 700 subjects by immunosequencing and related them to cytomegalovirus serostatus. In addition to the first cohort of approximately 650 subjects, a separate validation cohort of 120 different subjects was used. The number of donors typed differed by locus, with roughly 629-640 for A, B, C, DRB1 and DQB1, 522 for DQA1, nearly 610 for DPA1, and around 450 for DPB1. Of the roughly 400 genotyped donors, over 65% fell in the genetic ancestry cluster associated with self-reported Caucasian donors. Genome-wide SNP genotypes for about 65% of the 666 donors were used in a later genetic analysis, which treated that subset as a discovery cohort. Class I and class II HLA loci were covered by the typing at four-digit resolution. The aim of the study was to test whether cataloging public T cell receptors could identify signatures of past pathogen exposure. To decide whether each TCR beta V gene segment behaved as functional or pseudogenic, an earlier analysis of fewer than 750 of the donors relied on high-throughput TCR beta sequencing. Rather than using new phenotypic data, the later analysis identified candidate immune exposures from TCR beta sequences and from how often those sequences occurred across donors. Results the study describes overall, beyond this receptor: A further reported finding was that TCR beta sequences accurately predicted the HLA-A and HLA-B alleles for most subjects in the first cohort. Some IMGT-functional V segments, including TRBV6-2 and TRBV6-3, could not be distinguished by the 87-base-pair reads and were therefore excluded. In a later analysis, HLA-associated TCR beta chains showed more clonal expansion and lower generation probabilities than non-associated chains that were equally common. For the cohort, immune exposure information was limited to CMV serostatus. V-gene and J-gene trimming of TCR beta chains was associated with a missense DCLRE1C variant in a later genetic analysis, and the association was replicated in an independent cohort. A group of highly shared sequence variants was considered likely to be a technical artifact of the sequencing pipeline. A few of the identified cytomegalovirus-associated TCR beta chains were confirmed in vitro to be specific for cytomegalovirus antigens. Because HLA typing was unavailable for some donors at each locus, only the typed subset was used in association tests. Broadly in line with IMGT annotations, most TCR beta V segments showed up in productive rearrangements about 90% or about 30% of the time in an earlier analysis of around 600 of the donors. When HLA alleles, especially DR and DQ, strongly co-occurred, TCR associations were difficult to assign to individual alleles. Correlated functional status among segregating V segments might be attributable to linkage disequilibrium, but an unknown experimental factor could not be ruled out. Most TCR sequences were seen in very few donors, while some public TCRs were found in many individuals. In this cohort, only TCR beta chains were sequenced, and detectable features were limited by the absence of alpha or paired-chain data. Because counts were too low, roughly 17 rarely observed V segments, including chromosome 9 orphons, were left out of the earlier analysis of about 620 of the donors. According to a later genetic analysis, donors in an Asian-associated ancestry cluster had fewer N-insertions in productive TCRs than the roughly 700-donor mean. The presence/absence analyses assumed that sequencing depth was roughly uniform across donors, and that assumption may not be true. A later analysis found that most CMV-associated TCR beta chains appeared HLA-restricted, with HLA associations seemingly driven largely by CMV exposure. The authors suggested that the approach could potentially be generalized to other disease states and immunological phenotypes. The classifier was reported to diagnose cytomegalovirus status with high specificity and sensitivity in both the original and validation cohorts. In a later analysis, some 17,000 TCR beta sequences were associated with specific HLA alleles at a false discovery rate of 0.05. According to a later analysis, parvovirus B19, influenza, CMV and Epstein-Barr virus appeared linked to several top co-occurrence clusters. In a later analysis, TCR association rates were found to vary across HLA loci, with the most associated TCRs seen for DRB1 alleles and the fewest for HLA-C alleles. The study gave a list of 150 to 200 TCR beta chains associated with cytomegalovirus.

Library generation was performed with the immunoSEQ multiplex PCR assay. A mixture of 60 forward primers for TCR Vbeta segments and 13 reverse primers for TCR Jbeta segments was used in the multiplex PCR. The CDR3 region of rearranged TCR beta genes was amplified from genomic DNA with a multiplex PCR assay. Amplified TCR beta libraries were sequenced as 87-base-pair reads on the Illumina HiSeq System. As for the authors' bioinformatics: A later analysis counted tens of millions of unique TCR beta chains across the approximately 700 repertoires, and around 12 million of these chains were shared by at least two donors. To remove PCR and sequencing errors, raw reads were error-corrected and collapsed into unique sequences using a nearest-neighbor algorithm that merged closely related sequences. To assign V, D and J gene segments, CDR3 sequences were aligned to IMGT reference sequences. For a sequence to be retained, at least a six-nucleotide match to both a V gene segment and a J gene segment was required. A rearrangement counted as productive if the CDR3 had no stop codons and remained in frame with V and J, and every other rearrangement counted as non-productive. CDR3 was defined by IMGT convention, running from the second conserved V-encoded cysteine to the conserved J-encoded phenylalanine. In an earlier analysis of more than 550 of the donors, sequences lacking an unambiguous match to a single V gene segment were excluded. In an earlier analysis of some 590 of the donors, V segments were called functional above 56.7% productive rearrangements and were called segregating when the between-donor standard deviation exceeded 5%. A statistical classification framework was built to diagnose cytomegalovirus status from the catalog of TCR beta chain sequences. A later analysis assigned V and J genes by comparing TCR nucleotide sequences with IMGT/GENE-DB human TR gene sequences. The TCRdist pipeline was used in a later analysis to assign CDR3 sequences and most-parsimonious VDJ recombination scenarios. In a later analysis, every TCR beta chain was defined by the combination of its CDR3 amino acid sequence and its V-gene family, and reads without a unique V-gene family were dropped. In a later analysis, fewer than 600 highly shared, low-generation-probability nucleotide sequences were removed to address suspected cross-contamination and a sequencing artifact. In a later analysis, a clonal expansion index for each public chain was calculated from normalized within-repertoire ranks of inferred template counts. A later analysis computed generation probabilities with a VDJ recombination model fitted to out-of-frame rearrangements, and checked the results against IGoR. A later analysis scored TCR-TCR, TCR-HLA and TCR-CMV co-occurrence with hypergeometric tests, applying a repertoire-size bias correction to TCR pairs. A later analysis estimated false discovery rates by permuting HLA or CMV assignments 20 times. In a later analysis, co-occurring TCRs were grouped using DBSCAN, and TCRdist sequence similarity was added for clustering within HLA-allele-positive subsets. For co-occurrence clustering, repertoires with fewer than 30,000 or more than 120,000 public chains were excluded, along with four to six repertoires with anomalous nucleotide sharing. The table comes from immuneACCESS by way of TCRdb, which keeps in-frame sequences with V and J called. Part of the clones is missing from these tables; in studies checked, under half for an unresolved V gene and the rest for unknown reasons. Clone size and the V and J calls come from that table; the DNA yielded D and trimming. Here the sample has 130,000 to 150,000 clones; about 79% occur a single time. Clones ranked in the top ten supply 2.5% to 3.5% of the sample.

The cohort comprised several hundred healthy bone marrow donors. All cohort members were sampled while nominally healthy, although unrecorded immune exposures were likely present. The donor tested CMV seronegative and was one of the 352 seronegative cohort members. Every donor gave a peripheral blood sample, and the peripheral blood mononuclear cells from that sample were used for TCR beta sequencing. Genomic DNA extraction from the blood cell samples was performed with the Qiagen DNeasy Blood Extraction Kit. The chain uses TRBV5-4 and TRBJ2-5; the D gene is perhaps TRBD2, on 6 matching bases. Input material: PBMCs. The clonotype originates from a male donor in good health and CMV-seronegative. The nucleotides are TGTGCCAGCAGCCGGGCGGGGTCTCAATCAGAGACCCAGTACTTC. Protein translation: CASSRAGSQSETQYF.